This note documents a single TCR beta chain sequence. This record comes from a study of T cells in tuberculosis. CDR1 and CDR2 (germline): MNHEY, SVGAGI. CDR3 size: 14 residues. Trimming took 6 bases from V and 5 from J, leaving 15 bases between them. TCRdb's table, derived via immunoSEQ multiplex PCR, lists solely in-frame clones and lacks some. The sample yields some 25,000 clones, around 95% seen once. The rearrangement uses TRBV6-5 and TRBJ2-3, with a possible D match to TRBD2 (5 bases). The sequencing input was PBMCs. This clonotype was sampled from a donor between 10 and 35 years old with latent tuberculosis or without tuberculosis infection. The CDR3, as DNA: TGTGCCAGCAGGGTATCCGGGATCCGAGATACGCAGTATTTT. Protein: CASRVSGIRDTQYF.